The entry below gives a single T cell receptor beta chain sequence along with its context. The CDR3 runs to 15 residues. Germline CDR1 MNHEY, CDR2 SMNVEV (reference sequence). V was clipped by 0 bases and J by 6 bases, with 15 bases between them. The data were taken from a study of blood T cell repertoires in COVID-19. Study-wide background: Donors in the United States, Italy and Spain gave samples during acute or convalescent COVID-19. The cDNA or gDNA used as material had been derived from T cells, B-cell-depleted T cells, or PBMCs.

Per the original methods: Amplification of reference gene primers provided the estimated nucleated cell counts. Measured with immunoSEQ multiplex PCR; TCRdb has only the in-frame clones, and not every one. The V and J calls and clone size come from that table; D and trimming were worked out from the DNA. The table has 150,000 to 190,000 clones, roughly 88% seen once. The chain has TRBV27 and TRBJ2-7; D is perhaps TRBD2 (5 bases). This clonotype was sampled from a woman in her 50s with acute or convalescent COVID-19. Sequencing input: peripheral blood. CDR3 DNA: TGTGCCAGCAGTTTATCGAGGGTTTCAGTCCCCGAGCAGTACTTC. Translated, it gives CASSLSRVSVPEQYF.